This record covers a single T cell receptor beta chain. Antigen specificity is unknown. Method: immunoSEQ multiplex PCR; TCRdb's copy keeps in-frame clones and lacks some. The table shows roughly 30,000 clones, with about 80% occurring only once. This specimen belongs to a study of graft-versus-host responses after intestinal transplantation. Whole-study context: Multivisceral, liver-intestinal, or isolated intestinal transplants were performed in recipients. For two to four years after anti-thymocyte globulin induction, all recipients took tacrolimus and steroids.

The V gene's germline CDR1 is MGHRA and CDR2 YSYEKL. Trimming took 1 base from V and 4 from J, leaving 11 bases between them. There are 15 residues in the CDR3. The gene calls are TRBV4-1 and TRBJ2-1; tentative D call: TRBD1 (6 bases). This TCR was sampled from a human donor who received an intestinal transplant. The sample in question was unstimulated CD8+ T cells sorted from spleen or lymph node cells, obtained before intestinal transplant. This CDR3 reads CASSQGPRGYNEQFF. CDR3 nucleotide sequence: TGCGCCAGCAGCCAAGGCCCCAGGGGATACAATGAGCAGTTCTTC.